Below are 21 T cell receptor beta chains sequenced from a single sample in a study of radiotherapy plus CTLA-4 blockade in lung cancer. Measured with immunoSEQ multiplex PCR; TCRdb has only the in-frame clones, and not every one. The data show fewer than 45,000 clones, with 72% seen just once and roughly a tenth held by the top ten. The sample here was peripheral blood, taken from a patient treated with radiotherapy plus ipilimumab. The receptor set was obtained from a human donor with non-small cell lung cancer who had stable disease on radiotherapy plus ipilimumab.

V is TRBV19 and J is TRBJ1-5; 8 bases map to TRBD1. The CDR3 is 13 residues long. Germline loops: CDR1 LNHDA, CDR2 SQIVND (reference sequence). Germline trimming cut 8 bases from V and 10 bases from J; bases unmatched to any gene: 10. The CDR3 DNA follows: TGTGCCAGTGGGACAGGTCCCGCGGGACCCCAGCATTTT. It is translated as CASGTGPAGPQHF. The whole variable domain, remainder taken from reference TRBV19 and TRBJ1-5, is DGGITQSPKYLFRKEGQNVTLSCEQNLNHDAMYWYRQDPGQGLRLIYYSQIVNDFQKGDIAEGYSVSREKKESFPLTVTSAQKNPTAFYLCASGTGPAGPQHFGDGTRLSIL.

The chain carries TRBV7-9 and TRBJ1-2; D unclear. Looked up from germline, CDR1 is SEHNR and CDR2 is FQNEAQ (reference sequence). V lost 5 bases, J lost 5 bases, and 9 bases lay in between. The CDR3 is made up of 12 amino acids. This CDR3 reads CASSRDTYGYTF. The CDR3 nucleotides are TGTGCCAGCAGCCGCGACACGTATGGCTACACCTTC.

This clone showed up just once. This chain links TRBV7-2 with TRBJ1-3; no definite D call. This CDR3 has 15 amino acids. The V end lost 2 bases, the J end lost 4 bases, and 12 bases lay between the germline ends. In germline, CDR1 is SGHTA, CDR2 FQGNSA. The CDR3: CASSLPLKPGNTIYF. The CDR3 DNA is TGTGCCAGCAGCTTACCTCTAAAGCCCGGAAACACCATATATTTT.

The V call is TRBV6-6, the J call TRBJ2-7; D gene unclear. In germline, CDR1 is MNHNY, CDR2 SVGAGI (reference sequence). This CDR3 is 13 amino acids long. Deletions cut 2 bases from V and 2 bases from J, with 7 bases between. In DNA form, the CDR3 reads TGTGCCAGCAGTTACATGCGGACCTACGAGCAGTACTTC. Translating it yields CASSYMRTYEQYF.

This rearrangement joins TRBV7-2 to TRBJ1-2, with TRBD1 matching over 7 bases. Losses at the gene ends were 0 bases for V and 2 bases for J; bases not matched to a gene: 9. Germline CDR1 reads SGHTA; CDR2 reads FQGNSA. The length of the CDR3 is 17 residues. CDR3 residues: CASSLAADSTGNYGYTF. Here the CDR3 DNA reads TGTGCCAGCAGCTTAGCCGCTGACTCGACAGGGAACTATGGCTACACCTTC.

The V gene is TRBV4-1, the J gene TRBJ2-7; TRBD1 matches 9 bases. From germline, CDR1 is MGHRA and CDR2 YSYEKL. The length of the CDR3 is 16 residues. V lost 1 base to trimming and J lost 4 bases; unmatched junction nucleotides: 8. The CDR3 region is CASSQGSGTGLYEQYF. The CDR3 DNA reads as TGCGCCAGCAGCCAAGGATCCGGGACAGGGTTGTACGAGCAGTACTTC.

The chain is built from TRBV6-4 and TRBJ2-2; D is perhaps TRBD1 (5 bases). Germline loops: CDR1 MRHNA, CDR2 SNTAGT. CDR3 length: 14 amino acids. Trimming pared 1 base from V and 6 bases from J, leaving 9 bases between. CDR3 sequence: CASSDFRGSGELFF. CDR3 in DNA: TGTGCCAGCAGTGACTTTAGGGGATCCGGGGAGCTGTTTTTT.

The chain joins TRBV14 to TRBJ2-3, with 12 positions matching TRBD2. Germline V gene data show CDR1 as SGHDN and CDR2 as FVKESK. Trimming took 4 bases from V and 8 from J; bases not matched to a gene: 10. The CDR3 covers 16 residues. The CDR3 DNA reads TGTGCCAGCAGCCCTTCTAGCGGGGGGGTAAGGGGTACGCAGTATTTT. This translates into CASSPSSGGVRGTQYF.

This clone was seen at least ten times. The chain recombines TRBV5-1 with TRBJ1-2; D is unclear. The CDR3 extends over 12 amino acids. V was pared by 2 bases and J by 2 bases, with 4 bases between. Per germline, CDR1 SGHRS and CDR2 YFSETQ. CDR3 coding DNA: TGCGCCAGCAGCTTCCGGAACTATGGCTACACCTTC. It specifies CASSFRNYGYTF.

The V call is TRBV19, the J call TRBJ2-1, with 8 positions matching TRBD1. CDR3 size: 15 residues. V shed 3 bases and J 6 bases; nucleotides not matched to a gene: 7. Looked up from germline, CDR1 is LNHDA and CDR2 is SQIVND (reference sequence). DNA for the CDR3: TGTGCCAGTAGTATCCCCTCGACAGGGGTCAATGAGCAGTTCTTC. This sequence encodes CASSIPSTGVNEQFF.

The rearrangement joins TRBV10-3 to TRBJ2-7, with TRBD1 as a possible D gene (6 bases). The CDR3 covers 13 residues. The germline CDR1 and CDR2 sequences are ENHRY and SYGVKD. Trimming shortened V by 8 bases and J by 5 bases, and 16 bases separated the two germline ends. The CDR3 coding sequence is TGTGCCATCGGAGGCCAGGGGAGCGACGAGCAGTACTTC. Its translation: CAIGGQGSDEQYF.

The rearrangement links TRBV4-1 to TRBJ1-4; 8 bases are a match to TRBD1. CDR3 length equals 14 residues. V lost 1 base to trimming and J lost 7 bases; unmatched junction nucleotides: 2. Germline V gene lookup returns CDR1 MGHRA and CDR2 YSYEKL. CDR3 region: CASSQAGGTEKLFF. CDR3 coding DNA: TGCGCCAGCAGCCAAGCAGGGGGCACTGAAAAACTGTTTTTT.

This clone came up a few times. V usage is TRBV7-2 and J usage is TRBJ2-5; the match to TRBD2 covers 14 bases. The J call may be mistaken, given a closer DNA end match to TRBJ2-7. The CDR3 consists of 18 residues. Germline-derived CDR1 and CDR2 are SGHTA and FQGNSA. DNA for the CDR3: TGTGCCAGCAGCCCCCGGACTAGCGGGGGGAATAGGGTCCACGAGCAGTACTTC. Protein: CASSPRTSGGNRVHEQYF.

The V call is TRBV27, the J call TRBJ1-2; 7 bases are a match to TRBD1. The CDR3 has 15 amino acids. Germline lookup yields CDR1 MNHEY and CDR2 SMNVEV (reference sequence). After removal of 5 bases from V and 0 bases from J, the junction contained 6 bases not matched to a gene. The CDR3 sequence: CASSGTGTANYGYTF. The CDR3, as DNA: TGTGCCAGCAGTGGTACCGGGACAGCTAACTATGGCTACACCTTC.

J is TRBJ1-4 and V is TRBV5-1; 9 nucleotides match TRBD1. Germline values: CDR1 SGHRS, CDR2 YFSETQ. The length of the CDR3 is 20 residues. Trimming removed 1 base from V and 0 bases from J; junction bases left unmatched: 13. CDR3 in amino acids: CASSLTPPGTGRSTNEKLFF. CDR3 nucleotides: TGCGCCAGCAGCTTGACTCCACCCGGGACAGGGAGATCAACTAATGAAAAACTGTTTTTT.

This clone was recorded only once. This chain connects TRBV7-9 to TRBJ1-1; TRBD1 is a possible D gene (5 bases). V shed 5 bases and J shed 3 bases, with 13 bases lying between them. The CDR3 extends over 14 amino acids. Per germline, CDR1 SEHNR and CDR2 FQNEAQ (reference sequence). The CDR3: CASSPPRAYTEAFF. As DNA, the CDR3 is TGTGCCAGCAGCCCCCCCAGGGCTTACACTGAAGCTTTCTTT. The complete variable domain, with remaining parts taken from reference TRBV7-9 and TRBJ1-1, reads DTGVSQNPRHKITKRGQNVTFRCDPISEHNRLYWYRQTLGQGPEFLTYFQNEAQLEKSRLLSDRFSAERPKGSFSTLEIQRTEQGDSAMYLCASSPPRAYTEAFFGQGTRLTVV.

V and J are TRBV27 and TRBJ2-7; no clear D. CDR3 length equals 13 residues. Germline CDR1 is MNHEY and CDR2 is SMNVEV (reference sequence). With 8 bases removed from V and 0 bases from J, the gap between germline ends came to 11 bases. CDR3 amino acids: CASGMISSYEQYF. The CDR3 DNA reads TGTGCCAGCGGCATGATCAGCTCCTACGAGCAGTACTTC.

In its sample, this clone was seen a few times. V gene TRBV9 combines with J gene TRBJ1-4; 7 bases align to TRBD1. Germline lookup yields CDR1 SGDLS and CDR2 YYNGEE. CDR3 length: 15 amino acids. The V gene end was trimmed by 3 bases and the J gene end by 0 bases; junction bases not matched to a gene: 2. This CDR3 is CASSEGQSTNEKLFF. CDR3 DNA sequence: TGTGCCAGCAGCGAGGGACAGTCAACTAATGAAAAACTGTTTTTT.

Only a few counts were recorded for this clone. The chain uses TRBV11-2 and TRBJ1-2, with D perhaps matching TRBD1 (6 bases). The CDR3 consists of 13 residues. V lost 2 bases and J lost 7, with 11 bases in between. Germline V gene data show CDR1 as SGHAT and CDR2 as FQNNGV. This CDR3 reads CASSLWGRVGYTF. The DNA of the CDR3 is TGTGCCAGCAGCTTATGGGGGCGCGTTGGCTACACCTTC.

The genes are TRBV6-1 and TRBJ2-5; 8 bases are shared with TRBD1. The CDR3 runs to 16 residues. The germline gives CDR1 MNHNS, CDR2 SASEGT. V lost 2 bases and J lost 5; bases outside the gene matches: 10. CDR3 region: CASSEFPGQVAETQYF. For the CDR3, the DNA is TGTGCCAGCAGTGAATTCCCGGGACAGGTAGCGGAGACCCAGTACTTC.

The V gene is TRBV27, the J gene TRBJ2-7; TRBD1 might be the D (6 bases). Deletions cut 2 bases from V and 4 bases from J, with 18 bases between. The CDR3 is made up of 16 amino acids. CDR1 is MNHEY and CDR2 is SMNVEV in the germline V gene (reference sequence). This CDR3 is CASSLTLGGSSYEQYF. For the CDR3, the DNA is TGTGCCAGCAGTTTAACTTTAGGGGGATCCTCGTACGAGCAGTACTTC.